A single sample is the source of the 19 T cell receptor beta chains below, sequenced in a study of cytomegalovirus exposure and HLA in healthy donors. The primer mix had 60 Vbeta and 13 Jbeta primers. The protocol was immunoSEQ multiplex PCR, while the TCRdb copy is restricted to in-frame clones and leaves out a portion. Among 150,000 to 200,000 clones listed, less than 90% were seen once. Input material: PBMCs. These receptors were collected from a boy aged 2 to 10 in good health and CMV-seronegative.

This chain joins TRBV18 and TRBJ2-1, with 13 bases aligning to TRBD2. Germline V gene data show CDR1 as KGHSH and CDR2 as LQKENI. There are 15 residues in the CDR3. Germline trimming cut 3 bases from V and 6 bases from J; bases unmatched to any gene: 2. CDR3 coding DNA: TGTGCCAGCTCACCGGGACTAGCGGGACTCAATGAGCAGTTCTTC. Amino acids: CASSPGLAGLNEQFF.

The table lists this clone with a count of one. This sequence joins TRBV2 and TRBJ1-5; the match to TRBD1 covers 8 bases. CDR1 SNHLY and CDR2 FYNNEI come from the germline V gene. V was pared by 7 bases and J by 6 bases, with 8 bases of the junction left unmatched. This CDR3 region has 14 residues. The CDR3 loop is CASISDREAQPQHF. CDR3 DNA sequence: TGTGCCAGCATCTCGGACAGGGAGGCTCAGCCCCAGCATTTT.

This clone was seen just once. The J gene is TRBJ2-2, the V gene TRBV4-2; 7 nucleotides line up with TRBD2. Germline V gene sequence: CDR1 LGHNA, CDR2 YNFKEQ. The V segment lost 0 bases and the J segment 5 bases; nucleotides outside the gene matches: 3. This CDR3 comprises 15 residues. The CDR3 sequence is CASSQDRGDTGELFF. CDR3 sequence (DNA): TGTGCCAGCAGCCAAGATCGGGGGGATACCGGGGAGCTGTTTTTT.

This chain links TRBV27 with TRBJ1-5; 12 bases map to TRBD1. CDR1 and CDR2 (germline): MNHEY, SMNVEV (reference sequence). V dropped 4 bases and J dropped 8; count of bases not matched to a gene: 6. This CDR3 spans 15 amino acids. The CDR3, as DNA: TGTGCCAGCAGTTCTGGGACAGGGGGCTATGAGCCCCAGCATTTT. Its translation is CASSSGTGGYEPQHF.

This sequence joins TRBV6-1 and TRBJ1-5, with TRBD1 as a possible D gene (5 bases). The CDR3 length is 14 residues. Trimming cost V 2 bases and J 3 bases, with 8 bases left between them. Germline V gene sequence: CDR1 MNHNS, CDR2 SASEGT. CDR3 amino acids: CASSETDINQPQHF. The CDR3 DNA is TGTGCCAGCAGTGAAACGGACATCAATCAGCCCCAGCATTTT.

This sequence joins TRBV6-6 and TRBJ1-6; maybe TRBD1 (6 bases). There are 15 residues in the CDR3. Germline-derived CDR1 and CDR2 are MNHNY and SVGAGI (reference sequence). V lost 7 bases, J lost 0 bases, and 10 bases lay in between. The CDR3 sequence: CASNIQGSYNSPLHF. The CDR3 DNA reads as TGTGCCAGCAACATACAGGGCTCCTATAATTCACCCCTCCACTTT.

The chain combines TRBV14 with TRBJ2-3; possible D gene TRBD2, 5 bases. The CDR3 sequence is 13 residues long. V lost 4 bases and J lost 9, with 14 bases in between. Per germline, CDR1 SGHDN and CDR2 FVKESK. Written as DNA, the CDR3 is TGTGCCAGCAGCCGTAGGGCTCGGGGAACGCAGTATTTT. It is translated as CASSRRARGTQYF. Full variable domain (remainder filled in from reference TRBV14 and TRBJ2-3): EAGVTQFPSHSVIEKGQTVTLRCDPISGHDNLYWYRRVMGKEIKFLLHFVKESKQDESGMPNNRFLAERTGGTYSTLKVQPAELEDSGVYFCASSRRARGTQYFGPGTRLTVL.

The chain has TRBV18 and TRBJ1-1, with TRBD1 as a possible D gene (5 bases). Germline V gene lookup returns CDR1 KGHSH and CDR2 LQKENI. The CDR3 extends over 12 amino acids. V lost 3 bases and J lost 7, with 9 bases in between. CDR3 loop: CASSPTGDEAFF. The CDR3 coding sequence is TGTGCCAGCTCACCTACGGGGGATGAAGCTTTCTTT.

This chain connects TRBV4-1 to TRBJ1-5; D perhaps matches TRBD1 (5 bases). The CDR3 is 15 residues long. Trimming pared 4 bases from V and 3 bases from J, leaving 13 bases between. Germline V lookup: CDR1 MGHRA, CDR2 YSYEKL. As DNA, the CDR3 is TGCGCCAGCAGCCCCGCGGGGGGATTCAATCAGCCCCAGCATTTT. Encoded protein: CASSPAGGFNQPQHF.

The rearrangement uses TRBV19 and TRBJ1-5; TRBD1 is a possible D gene (5 bases). This CDR3 is 11 amino acids long. V lost 9 bases to trimming and J lost 4 bases, with 7 bases between them. CDR1 and CDR2 (germline): LNHDA, SQIVND (reference sequence). The CDR3 reads CARGGNQPQHF. The CDR3 coding sequence is TGTGCCAGGGGGGGTAATCAGCCCCAGCATTTT.

The J gene is TRBJ2-7, the V gene TRBV4-1; 12 bases align to TRBD2. CDR1 and CDR2 (germline): MGHRA, YSYEKL. This CDR3 region has 16 residues. The J segment lost 4 bases and the V segment lost 1 base, leaving 5 bases of the junction unmatched. The CDR3 loop is CASSQGLAGELYEQYF. DNA of the CDR3: TGCGCCAGCAGCCAAGGACTAGCGGGAGAGTTGTACGAGCAGTACTTC.

This chain links TRBV7-6 with TRBJ2-3, with 7 bases fitting TRBD1. CDR1 and CDR2 (germline): SGHVS, FNYEAQ. The trim removed 3 bases at V and 5 bases at J, leaving 14 bases unmatched. The CDR3 runs 17 residues. CDR3 coding DNA: TGTGCCAGCAGCTTTTCAGGGGGATCCATTCCCGGAGATACGCAGTATTTT. This encodes CASSFSGGSIPGDTQYF.

This chain links TRBV5-6 with TRBJ2-4, with 9 bases identical to TRBD1. Germline V CDR1 and CDR2: SGHDT, YYEEEE. J was trimmed by 5 bases and V by 3 bases; bases with no gene match: 9. The CDR3 loop spans 16 amino acids. The CDR3 is CASSSVYRTGENIQYF. Here the CDR3 DNA reads TGTGCCAGCAGCTCCGTATACCGGACAGGGGAAAACATTCAGTACTTC.

The chain employs TRBV19 and TRBJ2-1, with TRBD2 identical over 15 bases. CDR1 and CDR2 from the germline V gene are LNHDA and SQIVND (reference sequence). J lost 10 bases, V lost 5 bases, and 15 bases had no gene match. The CDR3 loop spans 18 amino acids. The CDR3 loop is CASSERSPGLAGGKEQFF. The CDR3 DNA sequence: TGTGCCAGTAGTGAGAGGTCCCCGGGACTAGCGGGAGGAAAAGAGCAGTTCTTC.

A few counts support this clone. The rearrangement uses TRBV25-1 and TRBJ2-7; D is unresolved. V was cut by 2 bases and J by 5 bases, with 16 bases left in between. Germline values: CDR1 MGHDK, CDR2 SYGVNS. The CDR3 sequence is 15 residues long. CDR3 amino acids: CASSETGWLKDEQYF. Written as DNA, the CDR3 is TGTGCCAGCAGTGAAACGGGTTGGTTAAAGGACGAGCAGTACTTC.

This clone occurred a few times. The chain combines TRBV12-2 with TRBJ2-6; the D call of TRBD1 is as the table states it, not checked on the DNA. TRBV12-2 is labeled a pseudogene. This CDR3 has 19 residues. CDR3 in amino acids: CASRPTLGQGASGANVLTF. The CDR3, as DNA: TGTGCAAGTCGCCCGACCCTCGGACAGGGGGCGTCTGGGGCCAACGTCCTGACTTTC.

The V call is TRBV27, the J call TRBJ1-1; D is perhaps TRBD1 (5 bases). Trimming removed 5 bases at V and 7 bases at J, with 14 bases between. Germline V gene data show CDR1 as MNHEY and CDR2 as SMNVEV (reference sequence). The CDR3 has 13 amino acids. The CDR3 DNA follows: TGTGCCAGCAGTGATCAGGGAAAGGATGAAGCTTTCTTT. Protein product: CASSDQGKDEAFF.

The V call is TRBV28, the J call TRBJ2-4; the match to TRBD2 covers 10 bases. The CDR3 contains 16 residues. V shed 6 bases and J 6 bases; nucleotides not matched to a gene: 11. The germline CDR1 and CDR2 sequences are MDHEN and SYDVKM. The CDR3 DNA reads as TGTGCCAGCAGCTCCGGGACTAGCGCCGTAAGAAACATTCAGTACTTC. This sequence encodes CASSSGTSAVRNIQYF.

This chain links TRBV10-3 with TRBJ2-2; D might be TRBD2 (6 bases). The CDR3 consists of 16 residues. Germline assignment: CDR1 ENHRY and CDR2 SYGVKD. Trimming left V 3 bases short and J 0 bases short, with 11 bases between. Here the CDR3 DNA reads TGTGCCATCAGTGATATGAGCGGGTCGAACACCGGGGAGCTGTTTTTT. It encodes CAISDMSGSNTGELFF.